This T cell receptor beta chain was retrieved from a study of shared clonotypes between healthy human individuals. The CDR3 extends over 15 amino acids. Germline V gene data show CDR1 as SGHRS and CDR2 as YFSETQ. The V and J ends lost 5 bases and 0 bases respectively, with 15 bases between them. For every subset, genomic DNA was evenly distributed across several immunoSEQ plates. Assay used: immunoSEQ multiplex PCR; TCRdb lists only in-frame clones, some missing. Found here are 2 million to 3 million clones, 93% of them singletons; the top ten hold around 0.4%. The receptor's source is a man aged 18 to 29 in good health. Some clones in this sample may be carry-over from other donors' samples. J is TRBJ2-7 and V is TRBV5-1; possibly TRBD2 for D (5 bases). The specimen was naive CD4+ T cells from PBMCs. The subset was: CD45RA+ positively selected. The CDR3 sequence: CASRVGLSSSYEQYF. In nucleotides, the CDR3 is TGCGCCAGCAGGGTTGGACTTTCCAGCTCCTACGAGCAGTACTTC. The whole variable domain, filled in from reference TRBV5-1 and TRBJ2-7, reads KAGVTQTPRYLIKTRGQQVTLSCSPISGHRSVSWYQQTPGQGLQFLFEYFSETQRNKGNFPGRFSGRQFSNSRSEMNVSTLELGDSALYLCASRVGLSSSYEQYFGPGTRLTVT.